This T cell receptor (beta chain) is from a study of post-analysis software for immune sequencing data. Overall study context: Relapsing-remitting, secondary progressive and progressive-relapsing multiple sclerosis were all included among the disease courses.

CDR1 is MNHNS and CDR2 is SASEGT in the germline V gene. The CDR3 has 14 amino acids. Libraries were made from TCR beta cDNA, and they carried unique molecular identifiers. Between roughly 0.9 and 11 million T cells gave rise to 450,000 to 650,000 cDNA molecules. TCRdb re-analysed the PCR reads in MiXCR, keeping a single row per CDR3 protein. This sample has more than 500,000 distinct CDR3 sequences, with around a third found just once. Regarding the study as a whole: The study found TRBV5-6, TRBV5-1 and TRBV20-1 among five or six TRBV segments more frequent in patients than controls. Significantly lower normalized Chao1 diversity was seen in multiple sclerosis patients than in controls.

In the case of this clonotype: Its antigen is not identified. The germline gene is not matched at one end of the junction; a read error may be the cause.

This chain connects TRBV6-1 to TRBJ2-7; D might be TRBD1 (5 bases). This clonotype was obtained from a girl aged 2 to 17 with multiple sclerosis. What was sequenced was blood. This CDR3 is CASRDSDLPYEQYF. CDR3 nucleotides: TGTGCCAGCCGTGACAGTGACCTCCCCTACGAGCAGTACTTC.